This TCR beta chain comes out of a study of patients and donors after allogeneic stem cell transplantation. The CDR3 is 14 amino acids. Unmatched junction bases numbered 6, after V lost 4 bases and J lost 7 bases. Germline V gene sequence: CDR1 KGHDR, CDR2 SFDVKD. TCRdb itself ran the RT-PCR reads through MiXCR, one entry per CDR3 protein. Of some 960,000 distinct CDR3 sequences listed, roughly 18% are singletons. This clonotype was observed a handful of times. V usage is TRBV24-1 and J usage is TRBJ1-2, with 9 nucleotides matching TRBD1. The receptor comes from a human donor who was either an allogeneic HSCT recipient or a stem cell or donor lymphocyte infusion donor (not recorded which). It is not recorded whose cells these are; they may come from a transplant donor. The sample was blood, either unsorted or a sorted T cell fraction (not recorded which). The CDR3 DNA reads TGTGCCACCAGTGAAACTGACAGGGGGTCTGGCTACACCTTC. Translating gives CATSETDRGSGYTF.